This TCR beta chain was obtained from a study of human T cells and chemical hapten exposure. Study outcomes and limitations: Expanded TCRs produced significantly more large CDR3 similarity clusters than controls did.

TCRdb recomputed calls from the RACE reads with MiXCR, one row per CDR3 protein. Counted here are more than 250,000 distinct CDR3 sequences, roughly 8.9% occurring once; the ten biggest clones make up under 2.5%. Time point of the sample: pre-sensitization, week 0. Treatment: therapeutic diphenylcyclopropenone sensitization with weekly scalp DPC. Comments on this clonotype: Its antigen is currently unknown.

In germline, CDR1 is MNHEY, CDR2 SMNVEV (reference sequence). The CDR3 length is 14 residues. V trimming: 5 bases; J trimming: 7 bases; junction bases outside the gene matches: 6. This TCR was sampled from a woman in her 40s with alopecia areata. Some clones in this sample may be carry-over from other donors' samples. Sequencing used whole blood, obtained in connection with sensitization to the hapten diphenylcyclopropenone (DPC). The V call is TRBV27, the J call TRBJ2-2, with 8 nucleotides matching TRBD1. The DNA for the CDR3 is TGTGCCAGCAGTCGATCAGGGGGCGGCGGGGAGCTGTTTTTT. The encoded protein is CASSRSGGGGELFF.